Below, one T cell receptor (beta chain) is given with its context. The PCR ran on 60 Vbeta and 13 Jbeta primers. TCRdb's copy holds only in-frame clones and misses some; the assay was immunoSEQ multiplex PCR. Among 85,000 to 130,000 clones listed, more than 60% were seen once. These data originate in a study of cytomegalovirus exposure and HLA in healthy donors. Germline loops: CDR1 ENHRY, CDR2 SYGVKD. The germline V and J ends were trimmed by 7 bases and 2 bases, with 11 bases remaining between them. This CDR3 comprises 13 residues. Sequencing used PBMCs. This rearrangement joins TRBV10-3 to TRBJ1-1; weak D call: TRBD1 (6 bases). This TCR was recovered from a man in his forties in good health and CMV-seronegative. The CDR3 reads CAITPGQNTEAFF. The DNA of the CDR3 is TGTGCCATCACCCCGGGACAAAACACTGAAGCTTTCTTT.